A selection of T cell receptor beta chains follows, all from one sample in a study of monozygotic twins with inflammatory bowel disease. TCRdb re-called the 5' RACE reads; every CDR3 protein appears as one record, without DNA. The sample totals more than 300,000 distinct CDR3 sequences. The sample comprised blood. These TCRs come from a human donor with ulcerative colitis or Crohn's disease, or a healthy co-twin of an affected twin (not recorded which). Each CDR3 is given with its conserved first and last residue.

length | J | V | CDR3
16 | TRBJ2-3 | TRBV7-3 | CASSLNPGGSTDTQYF
15 | TRBJ2-1 | TRBV19 | CASSIDRGDYNEQFF
16 | TRBJ1-6 | TRBV7-8 | CASSLEGVLNNSPLHF
15 | TRBJ2-5 | TRBV7-8 | CASSLTSVGSETQYF
13 | TRBJ1-4 | TRBV14 | CASSHLTDEKLFF
15 | TRBJ2-1 | TRBV20-1 | CSASPRGVGYNEQFF
14 | TRBJ1-5 | TRBV3-1 | CASSQGQSNQPQHF
15 | TRBJ2-3 | TRBV10-3 | CAIREWTSGSDTQYF
15 | TRBJ2-2 | TRBV20-1 | CSARDQDRNTGELFF
17 | TRBJ2-5 | TRBV7-2 | CASSLRGSRLSLETQYF
13 | TRBJ2-1 | TRBV18 | CASSPRGYNEQFF
11 | TRBJ2-3 | TRBV30 | CAWGITDTQYF
18 | TRBJ1-6 | TRBV11-2 | CASSLKIAGRGPNSPLHF
12 | TRBJ2-7 | TRBV7-9 | CASSQSGYEQYF
15 | TRBJ2-2 | TRBV5-1 | CASSSDRPNTGELFF
16 | TRBJ2-1 | TRBV15 | CATSREMDPSYNEQYF
13 | TRBJ2-3 | TRBV20-1 | CSTGLSSTDTQYF
13 | TRBJ2-3 | TRBV7-2 | CASSLDPPDTQYF
16 | TRBJ2-1 | TRBV5-1 | CASSSTGTGLYNEQFF
16 | TRBJ1-2 | TRBV24-1 | CATSDPETGEDYGYTF